The 25 T cell receptor beta chains in this list originate from one sample, sequenced in a study of response to subunit inactivated influenza vaccine. TCRdb fed the RT-PCR reads into MiXCR, producing one record per CDR3 protein. The sample lists 800,000 or so distinct CDR3 sequences; roughly 20% were seen once. This sample comprised PBMCs from blood, obtained roughly 5 days after vaccination. These receptors were obtained from a man in his forties or fifties who received an inactivated influenza vaccine.

Remarks on this clonotype: A much more abundant neighbour one base away suggests this may be a read error. The V gene is TRBV5-1, the J gene TRBJ1-1, with D perhaps matching TRBD1 (5 bases). V dropped 3 bases and J dropped 5 bases, with 8 bases sitting between them. The CDR3 runs to 12 residues. In germline, CDR1 is SGHRS, CDR2 YFSETQ. CDR3 in amino acids: CASSWEGTEAFF. CDR3 coding DNA: TGCGCCAGCAGCTGGGAGGGGACTGAAGCTTTCTTT.

Here the CDR3 reads CASSLAGQGGDEQFF. The DNA for the CDR3 is TGTGCCAGCAGCTTGGCCGGGCAGGGTGGCGATGAGCAGTTCTTC. The V call is TRBV5-8, the J call TRBJ2-1, with D perhaps matching TRBD1 (5 bases). Germline CDR1 and CDR2: SGHTS and YDEGEE. The CDR3 spans 15 residues. Trimming shortened V by 0 bases and J by 8 bases, and 15 bases separated the two germline ends.

This chain connects TRBV20-1 to TRBJ2-7; 7 bases align to TRBD2. After removal of 0 bases from V and 0 bases from J, the junction contained 8 bases not matched to a gene. Germline CDR1 reads DFQATT; CDR2 reads SNEGSKA (reference sequence). The CDR3 has 16 residues. The CDR3 spells CSARDGAGKSSYEQYF. Written as DNA, the CDR3 is TGCAGTGCTAGAGACGGAGCGGGAAAAAGCTCCTACGAGCAGTACTTC.

This chain uses TRBV29-1 with TRBJ1-1; D gene ambiguous. Trimming removed 1 base from V and 0 bases from J, with 6 bases in between. The CDR3 has 13 amino acids. The germline CDR1 and CDR2 sequences are SQVTM and ANQGSEA. CDR3 in DNA: TGCAGCGTTGAAGGACACCTGAACACTGAAGCTTTCTTT. The encoded protein is CSVEGHLNTEAFF.

This clonotype was seen only a few times. V usage is TRBV15 and J usage is TRBJ1-6; D remains ambiguous. This CDR3 is built from 15 residues. Germline V gene sequence: CDR1 LNHNV, CDR2 YYDKDF (reference sequence). The V end was cut by 0 bases, the J end by 13 bases, with 16 bases between. The CDR3 protein is CATSRDRLLLGPLHF. The CDR3 DNA follows: TGTGCCACCAGCAGAGATCGGTTACTACTCGGGCCCCTCCACTTT.

In this sample, this clonotype turned up a few times. The V call is TRBV20-1, the J call TRBJ2-7, with TRBD1 as a possible D gene (5 bases). Germline V gives CDR1 DFQATT, CDR2 SNEGSKA (reference sequence). The CDR3 sequence is 11 residues long. The ends were cut back, 2 bases at V and 5 bases at J, with 7 bases in the middle. This CDR3 reads CSARKGDEQYF. The CDR3 DNA reads as TGCAGTGCTAGAAAAGGGGACGAGCAGTACTTC.

The genes are TRBV5-1 and TRBJ1-1; weak D call: TRBD1 (6 bases). There are 13 residues in the CDR3. CDR1 is SGHRS, CDR2 YFSETQ, per germline. V lost 1 base, J lost 6 bases, and 10 bases lay in between. CDR3 bases: TGCGCCAGCAGCTTGCAGGGGCAAGCTGAAGCTTTCTTT. Its translation is CASSLQGQAEAFF.

V and J are TRBV6-2 or TRBV6-3 and TRBJ2-7, with 11 bases matching TRBD2. This CDR3 region has 15 residues. CDR1 is MNHEY and CDR2 is SVGEGT in the germline V gene. Trimming at V came to 4 bases and at J to 4 bases, leaving 6 bases not matched to a gene. The CDR3 nucleotides read TGTGCCAGCAGTTCCACCCGACTAGCGGGGTACGAGCAGTACTTC. Translating gives CASSSTRLAGYEQYF.

The sample holds a few counts of this clonotype. V usage is TRBV5-1 and J usage is TRBJ2-1, with 11 bases identical to TRBD2. The CDR3 is 13 amino acids. The germline CDR1 and CDR2 sequences are SGHRS and YFSETQ. V shed 6 bases and J 9 bases; nucleotides not matched to a gene: 5. The CDR3 sequence is CASTTSGSREQFF. As DNA, the CDR3 is TGCGCCAGCACTACTAGCGGGAGTCGTGAGCAGTTCTTC.

The sample holds many counts of this clonotype. The V and J genes are TRBV7-2 and TRBJ2-7; 8 bases agree with TRBD1. This CDR3 contains 17 residues. The germline gives CDR1 SGHTA, CDR2 FQGNSA. The J segment lost 4 bases and the V segment lost 0 bases, leaving 11 bases of the junction unmatched. The CDR3 bases are TGTGCCAGCAGCTTAGCTCCCCCCGGGACAGGCAAATACGAGCAGTACTTC. Translation: CASSLAPPGTGKYEQYF.

This clonotype was detected only a few times. The rearrangement links TRBV28 to TRBJ1-4; D unclear. From germline, CDR1 is MDHEN and CDR2 SYDVKM. The V end was cut by 2 bases, the J end by 4 bases, with 11 bases between. CDR3 length: 15 amino acids. The CDR3 DNA sequence: TGTGCCAGCAGTTTAACGGCAGCAAGTAATGAAAAACTGTTTTTT. Amino acid sequence: CASSLTAASNEKLFF.

This clonotype has only a few counts. This chain joins TRBV7-2 and TRBJ1-1; no definite D call. Germline lookup yields CDR1 SGHTA and CDR2 FQGNSA. The V end was cut by 5 bases, the J end by 3 bases, with 16 bases between. The CDR3 runs to 15 residues. The CDR3 spells CASSRGPTSYTEAFF. DNA of the CDR3: TGTGCCAGCAGCCGCGGGCCGACGTCCTACACTGAAGCTTTCTTT. Filled out from reference TRBV7-2 and TRBJ1-1, the complete variable domain reads GAGVSQSPSNKVTEKGKDVELRCDPISGHTALYWYRQSLGQGLEFLIYFQGNSAPDKSGLPSDRFSAERTGGSVSTLTIQRTQQEDSAVYLCASSRGPTSYTEAFFGQGTRLTVV.

This chain joins TRBV10-3 and TRBJ2-1; 9 positions agree with TRBD2. This CDR3 contains 13 residues. The ends lost 7 bases at V and 6 bases at J; junction bases unmatched: 4. Germline values: CDR1 ENHRY, CDR2 SYGVKD. CDR3 protein: CAITPGLANEQFF. The CDR3 coding sequence is TGTGCCATCACCCCGGGACTAGCCAATGAGCAGTTCTTC.

This clonotype was observed at least ten times. The chain employs TRBV15 and TRBJ2-5, with TRBD2 identical over 10 bases. Looked up from germline, CDR1 is LNHNV and CDR2 is YYDKDF (reference sequence). Trimming took 4 bases from V and 0 from J; bases not matched to a gene: 2. The CDR3 is made up of 15 amino acids. The CDR3 sequence: CATSTGTSDQETQYF. The CDR3 DNA follows: TGTGCCACCAGCACGGGGACTAGCGACCAAGAGACCCAGTACTTC. Full variable domain (missing parts from reference TRBV15 and TRBJ2-5): DAMVIQNPRYQVTQFGKPVTLSCSQTLNHNVMYWYQQKSSQAPKLLFHYYDKDFNNEADTPDNFQSRRPNTSFCFLDIRSPGLGDTAMYLCATSTGTSDQETQYFGPGTRLLVL.

This clonotype was counted only a few times. The chain links TRBV20-1 to TRBJ2-1; D is possibly TRBD1 or TRBD2 (5 bases each). Germline CDR1 and CDR2: DFQATT and SNEGSKA (reference sequence). The CDR3 covers 18 residues. Trimming pared 0 bases from V and 9 bases from J, leaving 27 bases between. CDR3 in DNA: TGCAGTGCTAGAGATGTTTCCTTGGGACCCCGGTACGGTAGTGAGCAGTTCTTC. Its translation: CSARDVSLGPRYGSEQFF.

The chain joins TRBV7-8 to TRBJ1-2; 8 bases agree with TRBD1. With V trimmed by 3 bases and J by 2 bases, 5 bases remained unmatched. The germline V gene encodes CDR1 SGHVS and CDR2 FQNEAQ. CDR3 size: 15 residues. The CDR3 loop is CASSFGGQANYGYTF. CDR3 DNA sequence: TGTGCCAGCAGCTTCGGGGGACAGGCGAACTATGGCTACACCTTC.

This clonotype came up a few times. The chain recombines TRBV28 with TRBJ1-1; TRBD1 is a possible D gene (5 bases). V was shortened by 6 bases and J by 1 base, with 12 bases between the two germline ends. CDR1 and CDR2 from the germline V gene are MDHEN and SYDVKM. CDR3 length equals 14 residues. The CDR3, as DNA: TGTGCCAGCAGCACGGGGAGGGGGAACACTGAAGCTTTCTTT. Amino acids: CASSTGRGNTEAFF.

This chain joins TRBV12-3 or TRBV12-4 and TRBJ1-5; D not certain. CDR3 size: 14 residues. Trimming stripped 6 bases from V and 5 bases from J, with 14 bases between. CDR3 coding DNA: TGTGCCAGCAGCCCTGCCAGTGGGGATCAGCCCCAGCATTTT. This sequence encodes CASSPASGDQPQHF.

This clonotype was counted at least ten times. The rearrangement links TRBV20-1 to TRBJ2-1; 10 bases agree with TRBD2. The CDR3 has 18 amino acids. Germline CDR1 DFQATT, CDR2 SNEGSKA (reference sequence). Losses at the gene ends were 1 base for V and 16 bases for J; bases not matched to a gene: 25. Written as DNA, the CDR3 is TGCAGTGCTAGAGTTCTGAGGAGGTCTAGCGGGGGCGCCGCACCTATCTTCTTC. Translation gives CSARVLRRSSGGAAPIFF.

This clonotype was seen only once. The rearrangement links TRBV12-5 to TRBJ2-3; 7 bases match TRBD1. The V and J ends lost 7 bases and 0 bases, in that order; junction bases with no gene match: 10. CDR1 is LGHNT, CDR2 FRNRAP, per germline. The CDR3 length is 16 residues. This CDR3 reads CASAPSDRWSTDTQYF. In DNA, the CDR3 is TGTGCTAGTGCCCCCTCGGACAGGTGGAGCACAGATACGCAGTATTTT. Full variable domain (missing parts from reference TRBV12-5 and TRBJ2-3): DARVTQTPRHKVTEMGQEVTMRCQPILGHNTVFWYRQTMMQGLELLAYFRNRAPLDDSGMPKDRFSAEMPDATLATLKIQPSEPRDSAVYFCASAPSDRWSTDTQYFGPGTRLTVL.

This clonotype was seen a few times. The chain uses TRBV20-1 and TRBJ1-6, with 8 bases fitting TRBD1. With V trimmed by 2 bases and J by 9 bases, 9 bases remained unmatched. The CDR3 spans 15 residues. CDR1 and CDR2 from the germline V gene are DFQATT and SNEGSKA (reference sequence). The CDR3 reads CSARPRQGLASPLHF. For the CDR3, the DNA is TGCAGTGCTAGACCTAGACAGGGGTTGGCTTCACCCCTCCACTTT.

The chain links TRBV10-3 to TRBJ2-2; TRBD1 is a possible D gene (5 bases). V was pared by 11 bases and J by 7 bases, with 20 bases between. The CDR3 has 14 residues. CDR1 and CDR2 (germline): ENHRY, SYGVKD. CDR3 in amino acids: CALRQSSAVGELFF. DNA of the CDR3: TGTGCCCTCCGACAGAGCTCCGCGGTCGGGGAGCTGTTTTTT.

The chain uses TRBV12-3 or TRBV12-4 and TRBJ2-5, with D unclear. V lost 8 bases and J lost 1, with 14 bases in between. The CDR3 has 14 amino acids. CDR3 residues: CASQLSGAQETQYF. CDR3 bases: TGTGCCAGCCAACTTTCTGGCGCCCAAGAGACCCAGTACTTC.

The rearrangement joins TRBV14 to TRBJ2-7, with D perhaps TRBD1 (6 bases). The V end lost 6 bases, the J end lost 0 bases, and 15 bases lay between the germline ends. Germline values: CDR1 SGHDN, CDR2 FVKESK. This CDR3 comprises 15 residues. The CDR3, as DNA: TGTGCCAGCAGTCCACCGGGACAAATCTCCTACGAGCAGTACTTC. It codes for CASSPPGQISYEQYF.

The gene calls are TRBV7-9 and TRBJ1-1, with D hard to call. This CDR3 is built from 14 residues. Germline V gives CDR1 SEHNR, CDR2 FQNEAQ (reference sequence). V was pared by 8 bases and J by 0 bases, with 13 bases between. CDR3 bases: TGTGCCAGCTCACAGCGTTCAATGAACACTGAAGCTTTCTTT. Translation: CASSQRSMNTEAFF.